This TCR beta chain emerged from a study of molecular identifiers for immune sequencing clone quantification. The CDR3 totals 15 residues. V shed 8 bases and J shed 8 bases, with 22 bases lying between them. Germline loops: CDR1 MNHEY, CDR2 SMNVEV (reference sequence). TCRdb passed the PCR reads through MiXCR, listing each CDR3 protein once. The sample shows around 7,800 distinct CDR3 sequences, 30% to 35% of them seen only once. The sequenced sample consisted of naive CD8+ T cells from blood, with Jurkat cell RNA spiked in. Subset given: FACS-sorted CD8+CD4-CCR7+CD45RA+ naive T cells. This TCR derives from a human donor in good health. Some libraries in this study had Jurkat cell RNA spiked in. V usage is TRBV27 and J usage is TRBJ2-1, with D perhaps matching TRBD2 (6 bases). This CDR3 is CASGSSRESPYEQFF. CDR3 in DNA: TGTGCCAGCGGATCTAGCCGGGAGAGTCCCTATGAGCAGTTCTTC.